The present entry profiles one T cell receptor (beta chain) with its context. The CDR3 extends over 14 amino acids. Germline V CDR1 and CDR2: MNHEY, SVGAGI. V dropped 6 bases and J dropped 7 bases, with 18 bases sitting between them. TCRB transcripts that were expressed got sequenced, as all of the isolated RNA had been reverse transcribed. Sequencing used immunoSEQ multiplex PCR; TCRdb keeps in-frame clones, though not all of them. Among 600,000 to 650,000 clones listed, 15% were seen once. This specimen comes from a study of beta chain features in type 1 diabetes. Turning to the study itself: Healthy donors, compared against patients, showed similar age, gender and cell yields.

This clonotype was obtained from a man aged 18 to 29 in good health. The chain carries TRBV6-5 and TRBJ1-2; tentatively, D is TRBD1 (5 bases). Sequencing used naive CD4+ T cells from blood. The CDR3 DNA sequence: TGTGCCAGCAGAGACGGGGTAGGACAAGGTGGCTACACCTTC. Translated: CASRDGVGQGGYTF.